A single T cell receptor (beta chain) is shown here with its context. The antigen it binds to is not known. No quality values exist for individual bases; no much larger clone is one base distant. The sample comes from a study of T cell changes during pregnancy in multiple sclerosis (dated by TCRdb to the late 2010s). Regarding the study in general: The study looked at changes in the T cell repertoire across pregnancy in women with multiple sclerosis.

V lost 1 base and J lost 3 bases; the stretch between them is 10 bases long. The germline V gene encodes CDR1 MDHEN and CDR2 SYDVKM. The cysteine opens and the phenylalanine closes a CDR3 of 14 amino acids. Just the 42-base CDR3 DNA is kept, in frame starting at base 1. The library was built by means of the immunoSEQ multiplex PCR assay. Imported from immuneACCESS, the table was reduced by TCRdb to in-frame sequences with V and J called. These copies leave out some clones; in studies compared against another copy, an unresolved V gene accounts for under half, and the cause of the remainder is not known. This sample comprises about 20,000 clones, approximately 86% of them detected only once. The ten largest clones capture approximately 19% of the sample.

Source: CD8+ T cells from peripheral blood mononuclear cells, taken after pregnancy. This receptor was identified in a female donor in good health, enrolled as a control in a pregnancy study. The chain links TRBV28 with TRBJ2-7; the D gene is possibly TRBD2, with 5 bases matching. The CDR3 protein: CASSLLLGSYEQYF. The DNA sequence reads TGTGCCAGCAGTTTATTACTGGGGAGCTACGAGCAGTACTTC.